This TCR beta chain derives from a study of cytomegalovirus exposure and HLA in healthy donors. Turning to the study itself: Clustering assigned about 79% of the approximately 390 genotyped donors to the Caucasian-associated ancestry cluster.

In the PCR, 60 Vbeta and 13 Jbeta primers were used. The table came from immunoSEQ multiplex PCR; TCRdb's copy has only in-frame clones and leaves some out. The sample carries roughly 140,000 clones, over 60% recorded once. This clone has just one count. Its target is unknown. Study observations and caveats: Follow-up analysis later connected one missense variant in DCLRE1C with trimming of TCR beta V- and J-genes. Data from an earlier analysis indicated that most TCR beta V segments were productive either about 87% or about 30% of the time. CMV serostatus was the sole immune exposure information available.

With 2 bases removed from V and 0 bases from J, the gap between germline ends came to 7 bases. The CDR3 runs 14 residues. Germline CDR1 is SNHLY and CDR2 is FYNNEI. The gene calls are TRBV2 and TRBJ1-2; tentatively, D is TRBD1 (6 bases). Material for sequencing was PBMCs. This TCR came from a woman aged 30 to 39 in good health and CMV-seropositive. The CDR3 loop is CASSERTANYGYTF. For the CDR3, the DNA is TGTGCCAGCAGTGAACGGACAGCTAACTATGGCTACACCTTC. Full variable domain (missing parts from reference TRBV2 and TRBJ1-2): EPEVTQTPSHQVTQMGQEVILRCVPISNHLYFYWYRQILGQKVEFLVSFYNNEISEKSEIFDDQFSVERPDGSNFTLKIRSTKLEDSAMYFCASSERTANYGYTFGSGTRLTVV.